The T cell receptor (beta chain) described here comes from a study of post-analysis software for immune sequencing data. Looking at the study overall: Patients had relapsing-remitting, secondary progressive or progressive-relapsing multiple sclerosis; some lacked subtype. Study-wide results and limits: Among multiple sclerosis patients, normalized Chao1 diversity was significantly below that of controls. Strong co-clustering by F measure linked samples that shared a preparation batch. Patients used about five TRBV segments, including TRBV5-6, TRBV5-1 and TRBV20-1, more often than controls.

Details on this clonotype: Its antigen is still unknown. The junction and the germline gene differ at one end; a read error may be behind it.

Included in the TCR beta cDNA libraries were unique molecular identifiers. TCRdb re-called the PCR reads through MiXCR, storing one row per CDR3 protein. This repertoire shows roughly 730,000 distinct CDR3 sequences, 30% found once; its top ten account for 0.55% to 0.65%. Germline CDR1 is LGHNA and CDR2 is YSLEER. The CDR3 is made up of 14 amino acids. The sequence was collected from a girl aged 10-17 years with multiple sclerosis. The sequencing input was blood. The chain couples TRBV4-3 to TRBJ2-7, with 7 positions matching TRBD1. The CDR3 reads CASSQGTGSYERYF. The CDR3 DNA reads as TGCGCCAGCAGCCAAGGGACAGGATCCTACGAGCGGTACTTC.